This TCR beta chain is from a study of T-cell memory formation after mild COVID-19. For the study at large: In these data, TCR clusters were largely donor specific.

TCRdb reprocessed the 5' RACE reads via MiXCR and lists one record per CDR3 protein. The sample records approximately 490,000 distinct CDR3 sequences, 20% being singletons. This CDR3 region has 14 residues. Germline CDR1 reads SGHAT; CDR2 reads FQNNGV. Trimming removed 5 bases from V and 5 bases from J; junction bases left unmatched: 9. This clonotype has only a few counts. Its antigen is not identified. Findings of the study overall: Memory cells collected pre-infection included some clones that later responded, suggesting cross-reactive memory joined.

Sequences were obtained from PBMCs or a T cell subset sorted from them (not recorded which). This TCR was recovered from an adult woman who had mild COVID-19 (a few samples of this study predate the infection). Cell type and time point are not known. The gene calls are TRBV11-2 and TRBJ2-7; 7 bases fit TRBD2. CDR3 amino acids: CASSLRLANDEQYF. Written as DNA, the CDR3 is TGTGCCAGCAGCCTGCGACTAGCCAACGACGAGCAGTACTTC.